This T cell receptor (beta chain) comes out of a study of blood T cell repertoires in COVID-19. Overall study context: Acute-phase and convalescent COVID-19 samples originated in the United States, Italy and Spain. T cells, B-cell-depleted T cells, or PBMCs provided the cDNA or gDNA that served as material.

Authors' methods: Estimated nucleated cell counts came from reference gene primer amplification. The assay was immunoSEQ multiplex PCR, and TCRdb's table has in-frame clones only and misses some. V, J and clone size are taken as reported in that table, and D and trimming were inferred from the DNA itself. The sample shows around 130,000 clones, 70% to 90% of them seen only once. Germline-derived CDR1 and CDR2 are SGHAT and FQNNGV. The V and J ends lost 3 bases and 4 bases, in that order; junction bases with no gene match: 4. This CDR3 comprises 14 residues. This chain links TRBV11-2 with TRBJ2-5; 8 positions agree with TRBD2. Sequencing was done on a sample of peripheral blood. The source is a human donor in a cohort sampled during active COVID-19. The CDR3 sequence: CASSLSGRGETQYF. CDR3 nucleotide sequence: TGTGCCAGCAGCTTGAGCGGGAGAGGAGAGACCCAGTACTTC.